This T cell receptor (beta chain) appears in the sequencing data of a study of T cell repertoires in cytomegalovirus infection. TCRdb analysed the reads with MiXCR anew, one entry per CDR3 protein. The table has fewer than 950,000 distinct CDR3 sequences, 32% seen once. This clonotype was counted only a few times. Its antigen remains unidentified. CDR3 length: 16 amino acids. Germline loops: CDR1 LGHNA, CDR2 YSLEER. V was cut by 0 bases and J by 1 base, with 12 bases left in between. The source material was cultured CD8+ T cells from PBMCs, sampled from culture after CMV antigen stimulation. This receptor was taken from a human donor in good health (CMV status not recorded). Some clones in this sample may be carry-over from other donors' samples. The rearrangement links TRBV4-3 to TRBJ1-1; D is perhaps TRBD1 (5 bases). The CDR3 coding sequence is TGCGCCAGCAGCCAAGATCTTGGGGGAGGGAACACTGAAGCTTTCTTT. This codes for CASSQDLGGGNTEAFF.